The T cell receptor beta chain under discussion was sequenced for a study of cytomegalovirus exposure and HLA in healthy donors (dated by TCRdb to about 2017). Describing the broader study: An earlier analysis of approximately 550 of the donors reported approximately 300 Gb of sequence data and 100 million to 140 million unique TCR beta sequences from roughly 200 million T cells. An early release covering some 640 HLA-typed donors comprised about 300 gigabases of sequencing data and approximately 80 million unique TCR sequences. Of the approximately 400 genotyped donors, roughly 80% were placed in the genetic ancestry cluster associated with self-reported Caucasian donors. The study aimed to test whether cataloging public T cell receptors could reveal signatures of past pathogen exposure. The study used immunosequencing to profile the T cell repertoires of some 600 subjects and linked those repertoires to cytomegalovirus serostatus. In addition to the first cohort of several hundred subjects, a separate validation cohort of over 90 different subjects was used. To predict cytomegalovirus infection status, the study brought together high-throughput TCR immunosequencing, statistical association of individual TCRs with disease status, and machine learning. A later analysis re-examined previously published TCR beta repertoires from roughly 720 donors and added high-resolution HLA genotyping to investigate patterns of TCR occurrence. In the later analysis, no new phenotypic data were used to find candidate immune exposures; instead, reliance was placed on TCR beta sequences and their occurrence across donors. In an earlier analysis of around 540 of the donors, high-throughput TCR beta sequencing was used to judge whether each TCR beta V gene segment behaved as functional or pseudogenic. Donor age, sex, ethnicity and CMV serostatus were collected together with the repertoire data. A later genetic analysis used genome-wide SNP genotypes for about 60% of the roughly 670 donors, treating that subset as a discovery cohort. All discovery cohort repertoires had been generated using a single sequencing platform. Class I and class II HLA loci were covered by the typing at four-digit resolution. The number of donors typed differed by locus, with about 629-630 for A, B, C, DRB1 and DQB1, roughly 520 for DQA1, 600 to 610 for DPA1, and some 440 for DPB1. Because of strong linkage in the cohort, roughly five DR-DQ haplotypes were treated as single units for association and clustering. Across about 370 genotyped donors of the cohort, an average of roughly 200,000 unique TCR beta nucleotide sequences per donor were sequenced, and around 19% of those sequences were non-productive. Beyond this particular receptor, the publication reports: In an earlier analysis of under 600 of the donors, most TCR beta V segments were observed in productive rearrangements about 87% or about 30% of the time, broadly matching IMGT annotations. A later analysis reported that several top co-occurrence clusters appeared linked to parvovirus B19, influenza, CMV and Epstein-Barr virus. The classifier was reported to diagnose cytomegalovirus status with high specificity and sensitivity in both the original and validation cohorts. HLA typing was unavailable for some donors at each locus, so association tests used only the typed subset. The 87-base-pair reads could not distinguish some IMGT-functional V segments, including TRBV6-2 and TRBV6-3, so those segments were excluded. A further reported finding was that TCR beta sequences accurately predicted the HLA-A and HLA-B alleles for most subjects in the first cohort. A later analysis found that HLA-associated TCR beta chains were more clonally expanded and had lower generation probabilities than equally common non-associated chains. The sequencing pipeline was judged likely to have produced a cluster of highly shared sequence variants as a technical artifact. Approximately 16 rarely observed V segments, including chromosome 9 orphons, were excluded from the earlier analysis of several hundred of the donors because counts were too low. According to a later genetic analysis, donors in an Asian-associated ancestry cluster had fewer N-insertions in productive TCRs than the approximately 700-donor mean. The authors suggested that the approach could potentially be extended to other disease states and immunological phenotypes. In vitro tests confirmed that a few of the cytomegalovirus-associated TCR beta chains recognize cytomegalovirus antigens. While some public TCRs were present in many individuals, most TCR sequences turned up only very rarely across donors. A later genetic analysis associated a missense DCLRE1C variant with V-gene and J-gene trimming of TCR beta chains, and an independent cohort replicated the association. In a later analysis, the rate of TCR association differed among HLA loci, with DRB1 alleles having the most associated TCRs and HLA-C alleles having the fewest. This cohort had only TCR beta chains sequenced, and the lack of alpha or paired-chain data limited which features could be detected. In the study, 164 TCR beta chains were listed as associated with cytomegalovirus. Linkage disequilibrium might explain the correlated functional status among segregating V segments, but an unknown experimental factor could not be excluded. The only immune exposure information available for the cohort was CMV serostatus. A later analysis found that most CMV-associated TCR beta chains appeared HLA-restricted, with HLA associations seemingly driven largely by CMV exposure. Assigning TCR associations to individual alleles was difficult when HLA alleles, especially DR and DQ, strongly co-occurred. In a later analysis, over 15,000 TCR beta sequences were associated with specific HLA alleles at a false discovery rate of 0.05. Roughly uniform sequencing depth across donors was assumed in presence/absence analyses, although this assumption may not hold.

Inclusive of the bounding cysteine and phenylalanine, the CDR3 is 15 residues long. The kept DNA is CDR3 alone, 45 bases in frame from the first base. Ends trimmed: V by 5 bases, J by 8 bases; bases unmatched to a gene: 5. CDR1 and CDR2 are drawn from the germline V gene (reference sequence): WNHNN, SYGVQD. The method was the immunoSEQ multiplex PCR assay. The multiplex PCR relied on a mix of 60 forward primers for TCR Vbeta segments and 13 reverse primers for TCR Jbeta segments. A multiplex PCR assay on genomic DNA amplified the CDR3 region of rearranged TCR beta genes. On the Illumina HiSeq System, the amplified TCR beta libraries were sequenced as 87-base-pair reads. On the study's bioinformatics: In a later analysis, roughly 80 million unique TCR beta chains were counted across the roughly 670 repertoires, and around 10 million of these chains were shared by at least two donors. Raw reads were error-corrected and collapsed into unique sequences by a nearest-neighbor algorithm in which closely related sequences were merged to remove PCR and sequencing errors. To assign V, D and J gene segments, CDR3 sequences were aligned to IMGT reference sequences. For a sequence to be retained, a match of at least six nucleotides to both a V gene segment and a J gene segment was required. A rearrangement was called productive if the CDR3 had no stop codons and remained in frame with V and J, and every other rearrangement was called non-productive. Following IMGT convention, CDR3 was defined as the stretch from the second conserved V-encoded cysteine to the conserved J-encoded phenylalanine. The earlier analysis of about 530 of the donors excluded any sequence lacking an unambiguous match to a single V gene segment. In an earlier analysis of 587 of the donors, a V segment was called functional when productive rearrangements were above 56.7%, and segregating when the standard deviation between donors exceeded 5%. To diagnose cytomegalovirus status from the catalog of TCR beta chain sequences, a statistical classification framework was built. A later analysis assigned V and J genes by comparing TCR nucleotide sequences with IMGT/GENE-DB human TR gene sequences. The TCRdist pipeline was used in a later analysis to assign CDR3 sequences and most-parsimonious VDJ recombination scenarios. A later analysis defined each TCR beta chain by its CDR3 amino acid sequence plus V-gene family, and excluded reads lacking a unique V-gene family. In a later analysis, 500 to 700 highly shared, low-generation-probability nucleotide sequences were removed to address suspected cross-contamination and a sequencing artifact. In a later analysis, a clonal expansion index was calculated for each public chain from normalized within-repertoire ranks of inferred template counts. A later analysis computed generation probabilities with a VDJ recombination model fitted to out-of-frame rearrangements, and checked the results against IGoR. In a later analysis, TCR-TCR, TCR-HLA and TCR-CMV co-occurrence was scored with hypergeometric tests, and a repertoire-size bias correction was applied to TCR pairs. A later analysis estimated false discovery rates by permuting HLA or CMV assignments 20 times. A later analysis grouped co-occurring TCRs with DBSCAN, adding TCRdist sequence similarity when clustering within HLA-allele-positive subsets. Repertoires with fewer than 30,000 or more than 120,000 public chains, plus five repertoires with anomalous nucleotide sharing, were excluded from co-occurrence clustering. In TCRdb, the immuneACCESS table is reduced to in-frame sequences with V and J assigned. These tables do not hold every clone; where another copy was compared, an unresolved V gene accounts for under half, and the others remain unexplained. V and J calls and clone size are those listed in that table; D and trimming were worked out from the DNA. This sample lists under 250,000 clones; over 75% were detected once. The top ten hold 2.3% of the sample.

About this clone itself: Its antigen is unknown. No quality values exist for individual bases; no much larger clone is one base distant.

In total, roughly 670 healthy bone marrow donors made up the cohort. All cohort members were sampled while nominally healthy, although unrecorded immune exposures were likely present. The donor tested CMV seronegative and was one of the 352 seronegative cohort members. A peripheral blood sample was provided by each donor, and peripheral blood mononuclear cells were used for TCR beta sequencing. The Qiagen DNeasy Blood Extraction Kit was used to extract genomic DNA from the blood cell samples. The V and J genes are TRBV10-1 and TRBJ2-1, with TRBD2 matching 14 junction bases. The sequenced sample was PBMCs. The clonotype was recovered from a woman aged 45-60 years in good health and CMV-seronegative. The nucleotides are TGCGCCAGCAGTAGGGGACTAGCGGGAGTGTATGAGCAGTTCTTC. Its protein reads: CASSRGLAGVYEQFF.